Listed below are T cell receptor beta chains from one sample, sequenced in a study of PD-L1 blockade in urothelial cancer. The repertoire was sequenced with immunoSEQ multiplex PCR; TCRdb's copy has only in-frame clones and lacks some. The table shows about 87,000 clones, with 84% occurring only once. Sample: PBMCs, taken around atezolizumab (anti-PD-L1) treatment. The source is a man in his 60s with urothelial cancer. Each CDR3 is given with its conserved first and last residue. Each record gives: V gene, J gene, clone size, D gene, CDR3 DNA, CDR3 protein. D genes are given only for firm matches. Clone size, where shown, is once, few, many, or a class for clones that have expanded.

v_gene: TRBV19
j_gene: TRBJ1-1
abundance: NA
d_gene: TRBD1
CDR3nt: TGTGCCAGTAGTATAGGCTATTTTGGACAGGGTTTTTTGGTGAACACTGAAGCTTTCTTT
CDR3aa: CASSIGYFGQGFLVNTEAFF

v_gene: TRBV28
j_gene: TRBJ2-1
abundance: NA
d_gene: TRBD2
CDR3nt: TGTGCCAGCGGGCTCGACGGGAGGGGTATTAATGAGCAGTTCTTC
CDR3aa: CASGLDGRGINEQFF

v_gene: TRBV19
j_gene: TRBJ1-3
abundance: NA
d_gene: NA
CDR3nt: TGTGCCAGTAGTTCGGGGGATTCTGGAAACACCATATATTTT
CDR3aa: CASSSGDSGNTIYF

v_gene: TRBV7-2
j_gene: TRBJ1-5
abundance: NA
d_gene: NA
CDR3nt: TGTGCCAGCAGCTTAGCGCTTACGACGGGTGGTCTGCCCCAGCATTTT
CDR3aa: CASSLALTTGGLPQHF

v_gene: TRBV13
j_gene: TRBJ1-1
abundance: few
d_gene: NA
CDR3nt: TGTGCCAGCAGCATAAACAGGGCGTTGGTCACTGAAGCTTTCTTT
CDR3aa: CASSINRALVTEAFF

v_gene: TRBV25-1
j_gene: TRBJ1-4
abundance: NA
d_gene: TRBD1
CDR3nt: TGTGCCAGCAGTGTATACTCAGGGGGCAGTAATGAAAAACTGTTTTTT
CDR3aa: CASSVYSGGSNEKLFF

v_gene: TRBV10-3
j_gene: TRBJ2-1
abundance: NA
d_gene: NA
CDR3nt: TGTGCCATCAGTGAGTCGCAGGACACATACTACAATGAGCAGTTCTTC
CDR3aa: CAISESQDTYYNEQFF

v_gene: TRBV6-1
j_gene: TRBJ2-7
abundance: NA
d_gene: NA
CDR3nt: TGTGCCAGCAGCTTGGCGGAATCCTACGAGCAGTACTTC
CDR3aa: CASSLAESYEQYF

v_gene: TRBV18
j_gene: TRBJ1-4
abundance: NA
d_gene: NA
CDR3nt: TGTGCCAGCTCCCCCGGGGCGGGAGAGTCGGAAAAACTGTTTTTT
CDR3aa: CASSPGAGESEKLFF

v_gene: TRBV7-2
j_gene: TRBJ2-3
abundance: NA
d_gene: NA
CDR3nt: TGTGCCAGCAGCCAACTGACTACCACAGATACGCAGTATTTT
CDR3aa: CASSQLTTTDTQYF

v_gene: TRBV4-3
j_gene: TRBJ2-7
abundance: NA
d_gene: TRBD2
CDR3nt: TGCGCCAGCAGCCACGATGGGACTAGCGGGAGCCCTTCCTACGAGCAGTACTTC
CDR3aa: CASSHDGTSGSPSYEQYF

v_gene: TRBV19
j_gene: TRBJ2-1
abundance: NA
d_gene: NA
CDR3nt: TGTGCCAGTACCGCGGGGGCACTACCCAATGAGCAGTTCTTC
CDR3aa: CASTAGALPNEQFF

v_gene: TRBV19
j_gene: TRBJ2-1
abundance: NA
d_gene: TRBD2
CDR3nt: TGTGCCAGTACCACGACTAGCGCTAACAATGAGCAGTTCTTC
CDR3aa: CASTTTSANNEQFF

v_gene: TRBV5-6
j_gene: TRBJ2-1
abundance: NA
d_gene: TRBD2
CDR3nt: TGTGCCAGCAGCCGGAAGGCAGGGACTAGCGTCTACAATGAGCAGTTCTTC
CDR3aa: CASSRKAGTSVYNEQFF

v_gene: TRBV30
j_gene: TRBJ1-1
abundance: few
d_gene: NA
CDR3nt: TGTGCCTGGAGTGCGAACAGGGTCGTAACATCTGAAGCTTTCTTT
CDR3aa: CAWSANRVVTSEAFF

v_gene: TRBV5-1
j_gene: TRBJ2-4
abundance: NA
d_gene: NA
CDR3nt: TGCGCCAGCAGCGCGACAGAAAGGGAAATTCAGTACTTC
CDR3aa: CASSATEREIQYF

v_gene: TRBV18
j_gene: TRBJ1-1
abundance: NA
d_gene: NA
CDR3nt: TGTGCCAGCTCACCACCTGGGGCGCGGAACACTGAAGCTTTCTTT
CDR3aa: CASSPPGARNTEAFF

v_gene: TRBV2
j_gene: TRBJ1-2
abundance: NA
d_gene: NA
CDR3nt: TGTGCCAGCGCCTACAGGGTAGGCGAGGGCTACACCTTC
CDR3aa: CASAYRVGEGYTF

v_gene: TRBV23-1
j_gene: TRBJ2-7
abundance: NA
d_gene: TRBD1
CDR3nt: TGCGCCAGCAGGAAAACACCAGGGGGAAGGATCTACGAGCAGTACTTC
CDR3aa: CASRKTPGGRIYEQYF

v_gene: TRBV6-5
j_gene: TRBJ1-6
abundance: NA
d_gene: NA
CDR3nt: TGTGCCAGCAGTTACTCGGGAGCCCAGCGGAATTCACCCCTCCACTTT
CDR3aa: CASSYSGAQRNSPLHF

v_gene: TRBV4-3
j_gene: TRBJ2-4
abundance: NA
d_gene: NA
CDR3nt: TGCGCCAGCAGCCAAGATGGGAGCTCCATGGACTTC
CDR3aa: CASSQDGSSMDF

v_gene: TRBV7-9
j_gene: TRBJ2-7
abundance: NA
d_gene: TRBD1
CDR3nt: TGTGCCAGCAGCCGAACAGGGGGAGGCTCCTACGAGCAGTACTTC
CDR3aa: CASSRTGGGSYEQYF

v_gene: TRBV5-4
j_gene: TRBJ2-1
abundance: NA
d_gene: NA
CDR3nt: TGTGCCAGCAGCTTGGGAGGCTACAATGAGCAGTTCTTC
CDR3aa: CASSLGGYNEQFF

v_gene: TRBV29-1
j_gene: TRBJ2-3
abundance: once
d_gene: TRBD2
CDR3nt: TGCAGCGTCCGATCCGGGACTAGCGGGAGGAATACGCAGTATTTT
CDR3aa: CSVRSGTSGRNTQYF

v_gene: TRBV19
j_gene: TRBJ2-2
abundance: NA
d_gene: NA
CDR3nt: TGTGCCAGTAGGCTAGGAACTTACACCGGGGAGCTGTTTTTT
CDR3aa: CASRLGTYTGELFF